This T cell receptor beta chain was identified during a study of molecular identifiers for immune sequencing clone quantification. Germline CDR1 and CDR2: LGHNA and YSLEER. This CDR3 has 12 residues. V was shortened by 2 bases and J by 8 bases, with 8 bases between the two germline ends. Previously described methods and listed TCR primers were used for bulk TCR libraries. TCRdb passed the PCR reads through MiXCR, listing each CDR3 protein once. The sample lists hundreds of thousands of distinct CDR3 sequences, 20% to 25% occurring once. With regard to this clonotype: Its antigen is undetermined.

Naive CD8 libraries came from approximately 20,000 to 1,000,000 sorted cells with 10%, 30% or 50% RNA. The CD8+CD4-CCR7+CD45RA+ phenotype defined the sorted naive CD8 T cells. Findings and limits, study-wide: Under 1% of molecules in naive cells, but over 99% of effector molecules, belonged to clones above 20 RNA copies.

This TCR derives from a human donor in good health. Some libraries in this study had Jurkat cell RNA spiked in. The chain combines TRBV4-3 with TRBJ2-3; D is unclear. Material for sequencing was naive CD8+ T cells from blood, with Jurkat cell RNA spiked in. The subset is: FACS-sorted CD8+CD4-CCR7+CD45RA+ naive T cells. The DNA of the CDR3 is TGCGCCAGCAGCCAAAACCATGGTACGCAGTATTTT. Protein product: CASSQNHGTQYF.